The 11 T cell receptor beta chains reported below all come from one sample, sequenced in a study of blood T cell repertoires in COVID-19. This table comes from immunoSEQ multiplex PCR, and its TCRdb copy is limited to in-frame clones, with some not included. The profile shows roughly 130,000 clones, roughly 83% of them singletons. The specimen sequenced was peripheral blood. The receptors derive from a woman aged 70-85 years with COVID-19, enrolled during active disease.

The chain employs TRBV19 and TRBJ1-2; D call uncertain. CDR1 is LNHDA, CDR2 SQIVND, per germline (reference sequence). The CDR3 is 12 residues long. The V and J ends lost 4 bases and 3 bases respectively, with 6 bases between them. The CDR3 DNA is TGTGCCAGTAGTAGACGGGACTATGGCTACACCTTC. It encodes CASSRRDYGYTF. The whole variable domain, filled in from reference TRBV19 and TRBJ1-2, reads DGGITQSPKYLFRKEGQNVTLSCEQNLNHDAMYWYRQDPGQGLRLIYYSQIVNDFQKGDIAEGYSVSREKKESFPLTVTSAQKNPTAFYLCASSRRDYGYTFGSGTRLTVV.

This chain uses TRBV14 with TRBJ1-2, with TRBD1 matching over 10 bases. Germline lookup yields CDR1 SGHDN and CDR2 FVKESK. Trimming cost V 1 base and J 4 bases; bases outside gene matches: 3. The CDR3 sequence is 15 residues long. In DNA form, the CDR3 reads TGTGCCAGCAGCCAAGCCGGGACAGGGGCCTATGGCTACACCTTC. Its translation is CASSQAGTGAYGYTF. The whole variable domain, remainder taken from reference TRBV14 and TRBJ1-2, is EAGVTQFPSHSVIEKGQTVTLRCDPISGHDNLYWYRRVMGKEIKFLLHFVKESKQDESGMPNNRFLAERTGGTYSTLKVQPAELEDSGVYFCASSQAGTGAYGYTFGSGTRLTVV.

The rearrangement uses TRBV5-6 and TRBJ2-2; D may be TRBD1 (6 bases). V lost 0 bases to trimming and J lost 7 bases, with 13 bases between them. Germline V lookup: CDR1 SGHDT, CDR2 YYEEEE. The CDR3 has 15 amino acids. The CDR3 region is CASSLVGAAGGELFF. The CDR3 coding sequence is TGTGCCAGCAGCTTGGTGGGGGCGGCCGGCGGGGAGCTGTTTTTT.

The V gene is TRBV2, the J gene TRBJ1-1; TRBD1 is a possible D gene (5 bases). V was pared by 10 bases and J by 0 bases, with 9 bases between. This CDR3 region has 12 residues. Germline-derived CDR1 and CDR2 are SNHLY and FYNNEI. CDR3 nucleotides: TGTGCCACCCAAGGGGTGAACACTGAAGCTTTCTTT. This sequence encodes CATQGVNTEAFF.

This clone was detected only once. The rearrangement joins TRBV5-5 to TRBJ2-5; D gene ambiguous. The germline gives CDR1 SGHKS, CDR2 YYEKEE (reference sequence). This CDR3 contains 15 residues. Deletions cut 0 bases from V and 5 bases from J, with 14 bases between. CDR3 DNA: TGTGCCAGCAGCTTGGCCCATGCAGGCGCGGAGACCCAGTACTTC. Translated, it gives CASSLAHAGAETQYF.

This clone was detected a few times. The chain carries TRBV28 and TRBJ1-2; D gene ambiguous. Between the trimmed V and J ends, which lost 5 bases and 0 bases, there was a span of 13 bases. The CDR3 consists of 15 residues. Per germline, CDR1 MDHEN and CDR2 SYDVKM. The CDR3 spells CASSPLWATNYGYTF. The CDR3 nucleotides read TGTGCCAGCAGTCCCCTTTGGGCTACTAACTATGGCTACACCTTC.

There are a few counts of this clone. V usage is TRBV7-2 and J usage is TRBJ1-3; 7 bases agree with TRBD1. Germline loops: CDR1 SGHTA, CDR2 FQGNSA. J lost 0 bases, V lost 1 base, and 3 bases had no gene match. The CDR3 contains 16 residues. The CDR3 nucleotides are TGTGCCAGCAGCTTAGTGGGACAGACCTCTGGAAACACCATATATTTT. Protein product: CASSLVGQTSGNTIYF.

This clone appeared a single time. The V and J genes are TRBV5-6 and TRBJ1-2; a possible D gene is TRBD1 (5 bases). In germline, CDR1 is SGHDT, CDR2 YYEEEE. Between the trimmed V and J ends, which lost 5 bases and 8 bases, there was a span of 25 bases. This CDR3 region has 16 residues. CDR3 region: CASSPYPGGVLGGYTF. The CDR3, as DNA: TGTGCCAGCAGTCCCTATCCGGGGGGGGTGCTCGGCGGCTACACCTTC.

The V and J genes are TRBV27 and TRBJ1-1; 8 bases are shared with TRBD1. Per germline, CDR1 MNHEY and CDR2 SMNVEV (reference sequence). V shed 0 bases and J 4 bases; nucleotides not matched to a gene: 16. This CDR3 is built from 19 residues. The CDR3 loop is CASSLSGGQGLLGSTEAFF. The DNA for the CDR3 is TGTGCCAGCAGTTTATCGGGTGGACAGGGACTTTTGGGGAGCACTGAAGCTTTCTTT.

The chain is built from TRBV11-2 and TRBJ2-3; TRBD2 matches at 15 bases. This CDR3 spans 16 amino acids. V was pared by 5 bases and J by 4 bases, with 4 bases of the junction left unmatched. CDR1 and CDR2 from the germline V gene are SGHAT and FQNNGV. CDR3: CASSRRTSGGADTQYF. CDR3 DNA: TGTGCCAGCAGCCGGCGGACTAGCGGGGGGGCAGATACGCAGTATTTT. Based on the CDR3 plus reference TRBV11-2 and TRBJ2-3, the full variable domain is EAGVAQSPRYKIIEKRQSVAFWCNPISGHATLYWYQQILGQGPKLLIQFQNNGVVDDSQLPKDRFSAERLKGVDSTLKIQPAKLEDSAVYLCASSRRTSGGADTQYFGPGTRLTVL.

This chain connects TRBV6-6 to TRBJ1-3; D is perhaps TRBD1 (6 bases). Germline V gene lookup returns CDR1 MNHNY and CDR2 SVGAGI (reference sequence). This CDR3 is built from 16 residues. V lost 4 bases and J lost 0, with 13 bases in between. The CDR3 loop is CASSSAGASSGNTIYF. In DNA, the CDR3 is TGTGCCAGCAGTTCTGCAGGGGCGAGCTCTGGAAACACCATATATTTT.